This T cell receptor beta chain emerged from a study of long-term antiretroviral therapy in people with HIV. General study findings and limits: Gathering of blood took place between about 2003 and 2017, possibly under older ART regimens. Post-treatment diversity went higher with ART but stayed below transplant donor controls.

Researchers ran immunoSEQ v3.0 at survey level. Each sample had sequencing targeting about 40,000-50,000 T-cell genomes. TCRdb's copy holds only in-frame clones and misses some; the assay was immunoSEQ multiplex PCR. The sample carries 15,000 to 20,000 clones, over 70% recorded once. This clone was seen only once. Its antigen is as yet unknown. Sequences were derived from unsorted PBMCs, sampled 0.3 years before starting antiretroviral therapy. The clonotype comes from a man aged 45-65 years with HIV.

CDR3 coding DNA: TGTGCCAGCAGCCATAACCGGGACAGGGGGCTCGAGCAGTACTTC. This gives the protein CASSHNRDRGLEQYF. This chain connects TRBV6-4 to TRBJ2-7, with 12 bases matching TRBD1. CDR1 is MRHNA, CDR2 SNTAGT, per germline. The trim removed 6 bases at V and 6 bases at J, leaving 9 bases unmatched. This CDR3 is built from 15 residues.